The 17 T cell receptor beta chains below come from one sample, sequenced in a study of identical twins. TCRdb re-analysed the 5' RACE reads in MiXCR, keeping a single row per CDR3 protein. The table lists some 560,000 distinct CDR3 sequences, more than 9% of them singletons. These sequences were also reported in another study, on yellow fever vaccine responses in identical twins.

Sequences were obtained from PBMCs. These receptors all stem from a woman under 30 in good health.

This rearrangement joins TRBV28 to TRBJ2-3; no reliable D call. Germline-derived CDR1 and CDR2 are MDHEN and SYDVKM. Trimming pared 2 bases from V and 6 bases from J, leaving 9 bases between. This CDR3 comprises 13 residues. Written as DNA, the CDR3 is TGTGCCAGCAGTTTACCCCGCCCTGATACGCAGTATTTT. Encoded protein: CASSLPRPDTQYF.

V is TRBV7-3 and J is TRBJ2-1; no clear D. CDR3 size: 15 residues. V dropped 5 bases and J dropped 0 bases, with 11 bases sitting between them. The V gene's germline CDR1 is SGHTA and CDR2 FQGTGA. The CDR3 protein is CASSHPVGSYNEQFF. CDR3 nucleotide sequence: TGTGCCAGCAGCCACCCAGTGGGCTCCTACAATGAGCAGTTCTTC. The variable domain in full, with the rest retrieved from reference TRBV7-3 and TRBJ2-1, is GAGVSQTPSNKVTEKGKYVELRCDPISGHTALYWYRQSLGQGPEFLIYFQGTGAADDSGLPNDRFFAVRPEGSVSTLKIQRTERGDSAVYLCASSHPVGSYNEQFFGPGTRLTVL.

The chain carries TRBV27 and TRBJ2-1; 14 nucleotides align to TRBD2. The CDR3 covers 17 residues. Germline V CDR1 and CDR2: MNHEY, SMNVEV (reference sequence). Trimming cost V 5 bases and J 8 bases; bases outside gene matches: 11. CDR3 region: CASSTPRLAGGVYEQFF. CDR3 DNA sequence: TGTGCCAGCAGTACCCCAAGACTAGCGGGAGGGGTCTATGAGCAGTTCTTC.

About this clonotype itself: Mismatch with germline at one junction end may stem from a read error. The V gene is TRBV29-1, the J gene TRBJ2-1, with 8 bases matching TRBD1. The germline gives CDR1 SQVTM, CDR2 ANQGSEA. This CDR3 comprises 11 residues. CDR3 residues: CSVEDRTGWVF. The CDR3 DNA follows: TGCAGCGTTGAAGACCGGACAGGGTGGGTCTTC.

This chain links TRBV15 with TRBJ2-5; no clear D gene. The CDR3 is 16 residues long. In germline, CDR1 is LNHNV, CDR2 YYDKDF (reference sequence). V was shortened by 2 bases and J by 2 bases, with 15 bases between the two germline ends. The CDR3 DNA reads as TGTGCCACCAGCAGAAAGACCTTTCTTCAACAAGAGACCCAGTACTTC. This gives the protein CATSRKTFLQQETQYF. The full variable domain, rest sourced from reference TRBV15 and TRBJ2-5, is DAMVIQNPRYQVTQFGKPVTLSCSQTLNHNVMYWYQQKSSQAPKLLFHYYDKDFNNEADTPDNFQSRRPNTSFCFLDIRSPGLGDTAMYLCATSRKTFLQQETQYFGPGTRLLVL.

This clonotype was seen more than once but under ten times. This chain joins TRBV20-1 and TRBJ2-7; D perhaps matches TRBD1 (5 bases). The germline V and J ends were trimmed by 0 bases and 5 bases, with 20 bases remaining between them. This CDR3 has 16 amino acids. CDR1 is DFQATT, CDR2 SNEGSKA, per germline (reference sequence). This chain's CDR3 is CSARDLFRQGLDEQYF. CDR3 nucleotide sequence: TGCAGTGCTAGAGATCTCTTCCGGCAGGGTTTAGACGAGCAGTACTTC.

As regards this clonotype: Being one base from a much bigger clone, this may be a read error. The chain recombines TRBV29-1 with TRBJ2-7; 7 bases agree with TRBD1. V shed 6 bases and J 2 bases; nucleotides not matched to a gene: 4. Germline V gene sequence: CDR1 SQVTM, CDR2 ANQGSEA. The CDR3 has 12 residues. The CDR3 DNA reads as TGCAGCGTAAGGGACAGTGCCTACGAGCAGTACTTC. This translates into CSVRDSAYEQYF.

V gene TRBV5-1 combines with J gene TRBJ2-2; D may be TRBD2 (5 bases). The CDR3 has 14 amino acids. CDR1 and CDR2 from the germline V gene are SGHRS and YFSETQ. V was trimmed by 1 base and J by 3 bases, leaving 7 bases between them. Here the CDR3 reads CASSLWRDTGELFF. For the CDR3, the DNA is TGCGCCAGCAGCTTGTGGCGGGACACCGGGGAGCTGTTTTTT.

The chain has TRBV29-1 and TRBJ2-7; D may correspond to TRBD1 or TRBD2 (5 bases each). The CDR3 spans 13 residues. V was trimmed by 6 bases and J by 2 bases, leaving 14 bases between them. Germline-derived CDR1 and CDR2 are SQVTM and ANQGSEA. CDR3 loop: CSVGRMDTYEQYF. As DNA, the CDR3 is TGCAGCGTGGGACGTATGGACACCTACGAGCAGTACTTC.

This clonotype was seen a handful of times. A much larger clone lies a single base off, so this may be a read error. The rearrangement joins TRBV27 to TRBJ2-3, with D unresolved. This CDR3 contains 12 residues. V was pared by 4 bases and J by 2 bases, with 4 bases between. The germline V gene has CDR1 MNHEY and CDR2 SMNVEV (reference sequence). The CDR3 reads CASSSITDTQYF. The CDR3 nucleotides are TGTGCCAGCAGTTCCATCACAGATACGCAGTATTTT.

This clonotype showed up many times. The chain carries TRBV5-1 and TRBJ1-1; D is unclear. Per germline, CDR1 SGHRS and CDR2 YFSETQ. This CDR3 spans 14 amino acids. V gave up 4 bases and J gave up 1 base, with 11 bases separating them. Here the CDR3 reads CASSPRTENTEAFF. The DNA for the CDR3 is TGCGCCAGCAGCCCGAGGACGGAGAACACTGAAGCTTTCTTT.

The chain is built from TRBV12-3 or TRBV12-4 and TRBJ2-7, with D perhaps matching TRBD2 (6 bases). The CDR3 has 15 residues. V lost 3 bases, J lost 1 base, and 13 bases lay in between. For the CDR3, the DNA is TGTGCCAGCAGTTTGTACGGGAGACGGTCCTACGAGCAGTACTTC. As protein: CASSLYGRRSYEQYF.

The DNA of the CDR3 is TGTGCCAGCAGACGGACTAGCGGGGCAGCGGGGTACGAGCAGTACTTC. Protein sequence: CASRRTSGAAGYEQYF. The chain uses TRBV3-1 and TRBJ2-7, with 12 nucleotides matching TRBD2. V gave up 6 bases and J gave up 4 bases; unmatched junction bases: 10. Per the germline V gene, CDR1 is LGHDT and CDR2 is YNNKEL (reference sequence). CDR3 length equals 16 residues.

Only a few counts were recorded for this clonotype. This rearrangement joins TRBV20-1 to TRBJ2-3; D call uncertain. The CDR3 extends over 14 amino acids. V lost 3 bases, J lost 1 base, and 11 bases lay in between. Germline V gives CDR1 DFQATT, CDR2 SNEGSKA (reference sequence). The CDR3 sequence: CSASVLRRTDTQYF. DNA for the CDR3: TGCAGTGCTAGTGTTCTTCGTCGCACAGATACGCAGTATTTT.

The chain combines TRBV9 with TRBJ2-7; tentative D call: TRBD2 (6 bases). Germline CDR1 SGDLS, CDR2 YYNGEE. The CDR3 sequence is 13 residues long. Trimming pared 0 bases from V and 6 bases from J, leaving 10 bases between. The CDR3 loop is CASSVEARGEQYF. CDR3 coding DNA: TGTGCCAGCAGCGTAGAGGCGCGGGGCGAGCAGTACTTC.

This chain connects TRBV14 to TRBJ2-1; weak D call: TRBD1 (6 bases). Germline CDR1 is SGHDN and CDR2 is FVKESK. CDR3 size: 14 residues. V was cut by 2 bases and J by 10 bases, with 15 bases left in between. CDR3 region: CASSQYLQGYEQFF. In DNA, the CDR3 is TGTGCCAGCAGCCAATATTTACAGGGTTACGAGCAGTTCTTC.

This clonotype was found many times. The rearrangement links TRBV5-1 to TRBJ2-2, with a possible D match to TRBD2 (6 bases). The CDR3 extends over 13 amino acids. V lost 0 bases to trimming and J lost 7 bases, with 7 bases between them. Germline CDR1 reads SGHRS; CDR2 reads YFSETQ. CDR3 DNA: TGCGCCAGCAGCTTGGCCGGGGGCGGGGAGCTGTTTTTT. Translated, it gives CASSLAGGGELFF.